The present entry profiles one T cell receptor beta chain with its context. This clone occurred once. Its antigen is still unknown. The record has no base qualities; no much larger clone is one base away. The donors were healthy, HIV-negative adults who had no recently reported acute infections or vaccinations. Every donor was a Caucasian adult residing in Nashville, Tennessee, USA. CD4+ T cells were enriched by magnetic negative selection; naive cells were then positively selected on CD45RA, and the negative fraction formed the memory subset. Blood was obtained by leukapheresis, after which PBMCs were separated by Ficoll-Histopaque density gradient centrifugation and cryopreserved in liquid nitrogen vapor phase. Analytical flow cytometry was used to check the purity and quantity of each magnetically sorted T cell population. Genomic DNA was isolated from every sorted fraction and measured by UV absorbance on a Nanodrop 2000c.

This record comes from a study of shared clonotypes between healthy human individuals (dated by TCRdb to 2020 to 2021). Concerning the study at large: The cohort comprised a couple of women and a few men aged 18 to 49 years. Different laboratories and diverse techniques were used to prepare libraries and sequence TCR repertoires, to increase sequencing depth and limit assay-specific biases. Leukapheresis yielded between about 0.85 and 10 billion PBMCs per donor. To estimate repertoire size and how much clonotype sharing occurs between individuals, the study deeply sequenced the blood TCR repertoires of several healthy adults. For each donor, CD4 naive and CD4 memory were each given three plates, CD8 naive was given two plates, and CD8 memory was given one plate. Overall study outcomes, separate from this receptor: When a handful of donors were compared, the shared fraction of clonotypes was about 5.2% for naive CD4, more than 3% for naive CD8, 2.3% for memory CD4, and 0.35% to 0.4% for memory CD8. Clonotypes shared by all four sorted-subset donors showed higher generation probabilities than non-shared clonotypes. Even with the large sequencing depth, rarefaction of the sorted-subset datasets indicated that sequencing was incomplete. Because the study included a small number of donors, the genetic and exposure-history diversity represented was limited. Estimated clonotype richness was generally larger for naive than for memory subsets. Pairwise subsampling led to the expectation that sequencing depth would affect the degree of clonotype sharing among donors. Sampling was restricted to blood, and TCR repertoires in tissue are likely to differ from TCR repertoires in blood.

The CDR3 runs 14 amino acids, cysteine and phenylalanine included. Only the CDR3 part of the read is kept: 42 bases, read in frame from the first base. Trimming takes 4 bases off V and 1 base off J; junction bases not matched to a gene: 3. CDR1 SGHNT and CDR2 YYREEE were looked up in the germline V gene (reference sequence). Using the deep immunoSEQ assay, multiplex PCR amplified TCR CDR3 regions from genomic DNA. Extracted genomic DNA from each cell subset was spread evenly across all wells of several immunoSEQ 96-well plates, with each plate serving as a replicate. Each replicate PCR for sorted subsets received about 220 ng genomic DNA, equal to tens of thousands of T cell genomes. Purified libraries were quantified with a Qubit 3.0 fluorometer, sized on a Bioanalyzer 2100, and re-quantified with the KAPA Library Quantification kit. Every immunoSEQ 96-well plate was sequenced on a separate single-read 150-cycle Illumina NextSeq 550 flow cell. On the authors' methods: Because the immunoSEQ output held only junctional sequences and lacked quality scores, the filtering could not match the filtering applied to full-length reads. To assign V/J genes and CDR3, sequences were annotated using PyIR, a Python wrapper for IgBLAST v1.9, with IMGT germline references. Any read was removed if the V/J assignment was weak (E-value above 1e-6), the CDR3 was missing, or the read contained stop codons, out-of-frame junctions, or ambiguous translated residues. V3J clonotypes were defined as sequences sharing an identical inferred V gene, J gene, and CDR3 amino acid sequence. To compute the percentage overlap between repertoires, the number of shared unique clonotypes was divided by the size of the smaller repertoire. Three approaches were used to assess repertoire richness: RTK rarefaction, the Chao1 estimator, and Recon v2.1 estimates of unobserved clonotypes. Generation probabilities were computed with OLGA for all TCRbeta clonotypes obtained by the gDNA method from several donors. In its TCRdb copy, this immuneACCESS table keeps in-frame sequences only and misses some clones. Where compared with another copy, unresolved V genes explain less than half of these, and the others have no known cause. The V and J calls and the clone size are those of that table, but D and trimming were determined from the DNA. Across this sample there are some 2.3 million clones, with 85% to 95% seen only once. The top ten hold 0.3% to 0.4% of the sample.

The material sequenced was naive CD4+ T cells from PBMCs. The sample's cell subset or site label, in plain terms: CD45RA+ positively selected. The chain is made from TRBV5-4 and TRBJ2-7, with TRBD1 matching 9 junction bases. This receptor was obtained from a man aged 18-30 years in good health. Some clones in this sample may be carry-over from other donors' samples. CDR3 region: CASSIDRGSYEQYF. The nucleotides are TGTGCCAGCAGCATCGACAGGGGGTCCTACGAGCAGTACTTC.